This is a list of T cell receptor beta chains from one sample in a study of shared clonotypes between healthy human individuals. Produced via immunoSEQ multiplex PCR; TCRdb's table is partial and in-frame only. The sample contains about 710,000 clones, roughly 72% of which appear only once. Sample: memory CD4+ T cells sorted from blood. These receptor sequences come from a woman under 40 in good health. Both conserved end residues are part of each CDR3. The D gene is left open where the match is weak. Clone size is not always given. Where it is, it says once, few, many or a class for expanded clones.

>18|TRBJ1-1|TRBV4-1|TRBD1|-
TGCGCCAGCAGCCATGGTCCCGGGACAGGGGGTAGGGGCACTGAAGCTTTCTTT
CASSHGPGTGGRGTEAFF
>13|TRBJ2-1|TRBV5-6|-|-
TGTGCCAGCAGCTCGGGACCAAGCAATGAGCAGTTCTTC
CASSSGPSNEQFF
>15|TRBJ2-1|TRBV4-1|-|-
TGCGCCAGCACCTTTGGGGGGGCGACCTACAATGAGCAGTTCTTC
CASTFGGATYNEQFF
>16|TRBJ1-4|TRBV7-9|-|-
TGTGCCAGCAGCCCGACCGGCGTCCAGGGTCGCGTAAAACTGTTTTTT
CASSPTGVQGRVKLFF
>14|TRBJ2-1|TRBV11-2|TRBD2|-
TGTGCCAGCAGCTTAGTCTACAAACTAGCGGAGCAGTTCTTC
CASSLVYKLAEQFF
>16|TRBJ1-2|TRBV18|TRBD1|-
TGTGCCAGCTCACCCACGCGACAGGGAGGTGACTATGGCTACACCTTC
CASSPTRQGGDYGYTF
>14|TRBJ2-1|TRBV28|TRBD2|-
TGTGCCACCGAACTAGCGGGACAATACAATGAGCAGTTCTTC
CATELAGQYNEQFF
>17|TRBJ1-1|TRBV10-3|TRBD1|few
TGTGCCATCAGTGGATCCGGGACAGGGGGCGCATACACTGAAGCTTTCTTT
CAISGSGTGGAYTEAFF
>15|TRBJ2-7|TRBV5-1|TRBD1|-
TGCGCCAGCAGCAAGGCAGGGGGCGACGCCTACGAGCAGTACTTC
CASSKAGGDAYEQYF
>15|TRBJ2-2|TRBV6-1|-|-
TGTGCCAGCATACCCCGGGGTTCGAACACCGGGGAGCTGTTTTTT
CASIPRGSNTGELFF
>17|TRBJ2-1|TRBV7-6|-|many
TGTGCCAGCAGCCCCCTGGGGGCGGGCCCTGCCGGCGGTCGGCAGTTCTTC
CASSPLGAGPAGGRQFF
>15|TRBJ1-4|TRBV19|-|-
TGTGCCAGTAGCAAACAGGAGACGACTAATGAAAAACTGTTTTTT
CASSKQETTNEKLFF
>14|TRBJ2-1|TRBV5-1|TRBD1|-
TGCGCCAGCAGCTTGGATGCACAGGGGGGTCGGCAGTTCTTC
CASSLDAQGGRQFF
>12|TRBJ1-5|TRBV10-3|-|-
TGTGCCATCAATTCGCCTAATCAGCCCCAGCATTTT
CAINSPNQPQHF
>16|TRBJ2-7|TRBV19|TRBD2|-
TGTGCCAGTAGCCACCGGGGGGGCTACAGCTCCTACGAGCAGTACTTC
CASSHRGGYSSYEQYF
>17|TRBJ1-1|TRBV11-2|-|-
TGTGCCAGCAGCTTGGGTAGAACAGGGCGAGCGAACACTGAAGCTTTCTTT
CASSLGRTGRANTEAFF
>11|TRBJ1-3|TRBV10-3|-|-
TGTGCCATAAGTTCTGGAAACACCATATATTTT
CAISSGNTIYF
>15|TRBJ2-7|TRBV28|TRBD2|-
TGTGCCAGCAGTCCGCGACTAGCGGGGGCCTACGAGCAGTACTTC
CASSPRLAGAYEQYF
>15|TRBJ2-7|TRBV27|TRBD1|once
TGTGCCAGCAGTTTTTGGGACAGAAGCTCCTACGAGCAGTACTTC
CASSFWDRSSYEQYF
>13|TRBJ2-7|TRBV7-8|-|-
TGTGCCAGCAGCCCCTATCCGACCTACGAGCAGTACTTC
CASSPYPTYEQYF
>14|TRBJ2-5|TRBV6-5|TRBD2|-
TGTGCCAGCAGTTCGCTAGCGGGAGGGGAGACCCAGTACTTC
CASSSLAGGETQYF
>15|TRBJ1-2|TRBV19|-|many
TGTGCCAGTAGTATGGGCCCCCAGGTCTACTATGGCTACACCTTC
CASSMGPQVYYGYTF
>14|TRBJ1-4|TRBV2|TRBD1|-
TGTGCCAGCAGTGGGGGACAGCGATATGAAAAACTGTTTTTT
CASSGGQRYEKLFF
>11|TRBJ2-7|TRBV28|-|-
TGTGCCAGCAGCCGATTTTACGAGCAGTACTTC
CASSRFYEQYF
>16|TRBJ2-7|TRBV6-5|TRBD1|-
TGTGCCAGCAGTTACCTCGGGACAGGGAGATCCTACGAGCAGTACTTC
CASSYLGTGRSYEQYF
>13|TRBJ2-3|TRBV5-4|-|-
TGTGCCAGCAGCTTGTGGAGCACAGATACGCAGTATTTT
CASSLWSTDTQYF
>13|TRBJ1-5|TRBV5-1|-|few
TGCGCCAGCAGCGGCGGTCCCAATCAGCCCCAGCATTTT
CASSGGPNQPQHF
>14|TRBJ2-5|TRBV27|-|-
TGTGCCAGCAGTCTCCAGTCCGCGGTGGGGACCCAGTACTTC
CASSLQSAVGTQYF
>12|TRBJ2-7|TRBV11-2|-|many
TGTGCCAGCAGCTTAGATAGATACGAGCAGTACTTC
CASSLDRYEQYF
>15|TRBJ2-2|TRBV5-1|TRBD1|-
TGCGCCAGCAGCTTGGAGGCAGGGGGCGAGGGGGAGCTGTTTTTT
CASSLEAGGEGELFF
>15|TRBJ2-6|TRBV5-1|-|few
TGCGCCAGCAGCGGCACGGTGGCAGGGGCCAACGTCCTGACTTTC
CASSGTVAGANVLTF
>11|TRBJ2-3|TRBV27|TRBD2|-
TGTGCCAGCGGGAGGGAAGATACGCAGTATTTT
CASGREDTQYF
>15|TRBJ2-7|TRBV28|-|-
TGTGCCAGCAGACCCTTTGGTACGGAGACCTACGAGCAGTACTTC
CASRPFGTETYEQYF
>15|TRBJ1-5|TRBV5-8|TRBD1|-
TGTGCCAGCAGCTACAGGACAGGGAGCAATCAGCCCCAGCATTTT
CASSYRTGSNQPQHF
>15|TRBJ2-7|TRBV19|-|few
TGTGCCAGCAGCTTCGTAGACGGGAACTCCTACGAGCAGTACTTC
CASSFVDGNSYEQYF
>13|TRBJ1-4|TRBV6-5|-|-
TGTGCCAGCAGTCGGGGGATAAATGAAAAACTGTTTTTT
CASSRGINEKLFF
>13|TRBJ2-7|TRBV5-1|TRBD1|few
TGCGCCAGCAGCTTCCGGGACAGGTCTAAGCAGTACTTC
CASSFRDRSKQYF
>14|TRBJ2-1|TRBV10-1|TRBD2|-
TGCGCCAGCAGTTCGACTAGCGGGAGGGATGAGCAGTTCTTC
CASSSTSGRDEQFF
>11|TRBJ1-2|TRBV10-3|-|once
TGTGCCATCAGTGAGTCTTATGGCTACACCTTC
CAISESYGYTF
>12|TRBJ2-3|TRBV5-6|-|once
TGTGCCAGCAGCTTCTCGACAGATACGCAGTATTTT
CASSFSTDTQYF
>13|TRBJ1-1|TRBV6-6|-|-
TGTGCCAGCAGTCCCCCCCGAGAGGCTGAAGCTTTCTTT
CASSPPREAEAFF
>14|TRBJ1-6|TRBV30|TRBD1|once
TGTGCCTGGAATATGGGACAGGGTAATTCACCCCTCCACTTT
CAWNMGQGNSPLHF
>15|TRBJ2-7|TRBV6-6|TRBD1|-
TGTGCCAGCAACGTAGGACAGGGGGCAGGTGACGAGCAGTACTTC
CASNVGQGAGDEQYF
>16|TRBJ2-5|TRBV5-6|TRBD1|-
TGTGCCAGCAGCTTGTTTGGGACAGGGGAGGTTGAGACCCAGTACTTC
CASSLFGTGEVETQYF
>13|TRBJ1-1|TRBV5-4|TRBD1|-
TGTGCCAGCAGCTTGTCTTACAGGGGAGGAGCTTTCTTT
CASSLSYRGGAFF
>14|TRBJ2-1|TRBV27|-|-
TGTGCCAGCAGTTTAGGGACGACTGTGCGTGAGCAGTTCTTC
CASSLGTTVREQFF
>13|TRBJ2-7|TRBV5-1|TRBD1|-
TGCGCCAGCAGCACAGGACAGGGCTACGAGCAGTACTTC
CASSTGQGYEQYF
>16|TRBJ1-1|TRBV7-6|-|-
TGTGCCAGCAGCTCGCGACTTCAGGGAAAGGGCACTGAAGCTTTCTTT
CASSSRLQGKGTEAFF
>11|TRBJ1-1|TRBV28|-|-
TGTGCCAGCAATTTAAGGCGTGAAGCTTTCTTT
CASNLRREAFF
>13|TRBJ2-1|TRBV23-1|-|-
TGCGCCAGCAGGGGTATAGGCTACAATGAGCAGTTCTTC
CASRGIGYNEQFF
>14|TRBJ2-7|TRBV7-2|TRBD2|many
TGTGCCAGCAGCATCCAGCGGGATTCTCACGAGCAGTACTTC
CASSIQRDSHEQYF
>17|TRBJ2-7|TRBV28|-|-
TGTGCCAGCAGCTCCCCGCCCCTACTAGGTTCGGTGTACGAGCAGTACTTC
CASSSPPLLGSVYEQYF
>14|TRBJ2-7|TRBV28|TRBD1|-
TGTGCCAGCAGTTTAGCCCCAGGGGGCTACGAGCAGTACTTC
CASSLAPGGYEQYF
>14|TRBJ1-1|TRBV19|-|-
TGTGCCAGTAGTATCAACCAGGGGTGGACTGAAGCTTTCTTT
CASSINQGWTEAFF
>17|TRBJ2-5|TRBV19|TRBD2|-
TGTGCCAGTAGTATCATTTCGAGCGGGACCGGCACAGAGACCCAGTACTTC
CASSIISSGTGTETQYF